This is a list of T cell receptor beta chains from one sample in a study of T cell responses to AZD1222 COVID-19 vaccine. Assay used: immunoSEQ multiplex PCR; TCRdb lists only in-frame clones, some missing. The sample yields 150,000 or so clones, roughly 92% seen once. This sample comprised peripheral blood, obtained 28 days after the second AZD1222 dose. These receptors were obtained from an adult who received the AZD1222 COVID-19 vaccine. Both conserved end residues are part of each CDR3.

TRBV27	CASSVQGDRYEAFF
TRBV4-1	CASSQGGRSFTEAFF
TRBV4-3	CASSQEPGTEAFF
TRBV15	CATRETGANYGYTF
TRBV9	CASSAGTQANYGYTF
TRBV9	CASSVGAPGQNQPQHF
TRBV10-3	CAISDRQGRSRNEQFF
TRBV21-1	CASSNPPESNQPQHF
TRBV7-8	CATAPAYEQFF
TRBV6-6	CASARDSNSGNTIYF
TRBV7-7	CASSPSRGSGSLSSYNEQFF
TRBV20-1	CSASPSAIRPGELFF
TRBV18	CASSQIRSSYNEQFF
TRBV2	CASTLTEATYNEQFF
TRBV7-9	CASSFYRRRTDTQYF
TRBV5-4	CASSLAAGVYNEQFF
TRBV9	CASSVAGTDSEQFF
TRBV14	CASSQFMDSPLHF
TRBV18	CASSPSTGRPQVNTEAFF
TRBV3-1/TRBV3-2	CASTQTLAASTDTQYF
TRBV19	CASSQRQGAQAEAFF
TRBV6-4	CASSDSSRGTEAFF
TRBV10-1	CASGTLRNEQYF
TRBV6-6	CASTSTEKYYEQYF
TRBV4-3	CASSQDRGSYYGYTF
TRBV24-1	CATSDPRRGTGEEKLFF
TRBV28	CASSSGISNYGYTF
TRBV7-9	CASSGDNYGYTF
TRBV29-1	CSARTGYGYTF
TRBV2	CAGSSYNEQFF
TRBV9	CASSPDAGNTIYF
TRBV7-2	CASSHPEGLAGEGGETQYF
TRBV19	CASRVRDRGYYTF
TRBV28	CASSPDAITEAFF
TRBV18	CASSPRGGGNTEAFF
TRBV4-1	CASSQPGTGRRDTQYF
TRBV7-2	CASSPDRGAYEQYF
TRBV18	CASSPTSTGGNTEAFF
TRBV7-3	CASSLDRVARVTEAFF
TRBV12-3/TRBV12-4	CASSRGARYEQYF
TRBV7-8	CASSLAGGQPQHF
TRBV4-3	CASSQGPPRTGKKNEQYF